The clone carrying this TCR beta chain was counted between two and nine times. The antigen is undetermined. The data were obtained in a study of CD8 T cells in ankylosing spondylitis. V gave up 6 bases and J gave up 7 bases, with 6 bases separating them. The CDR3 has 11 amino acids. Quantitative 5'-RACE with molecular barcodes was used to make the TCR beta libraries. In TCRdb, the 5' RACE reads were re-called with MiXCR into one record per CDR3 protein. Here the sample spans about 220,000 distinct CDR3 sequences, 15% to 20% being singletons. General study points: Past studies reported some motif variants in reactive arthritis synovial fluid and blood. CD8+ by phenotype, disease-linked clones were relatively rare in peripheral blood. Reported data indicate significant enrichment of disease-linked clones within matched ankylosing spondylitis synovial fluid. A motif in TCR beta, a set of eight or nine highly homologous variants, appeared characteristic of ankylosing spondylitis blood.

The source of this sequence is a male donor with ankylosing spondylitis. The source material was blood, either unsorted or a sorted T cell fraction (not recorded which). The rearrangement joins TRBV12-3 or TRBV12-4 to TRBJ2-2; D is ambiguous. The CDR3 region has the DNA TGTGCCAGCAGAACGGTCGGGGAGCTGTTTTTT. This sequence encodes CASRTVGELFF.